These 10 T cell receptor beta chains were sequenced from one sample in a study of shared clonotypes between healthy human individuals. Assay used: immunoSEQ multiplex PCR; TCRdb lists only in-frame clones, some missing. The sample records 2,100,000 or so clones, around 95% being singletons. Sample: naive CD4+ T cells sorted from blood. The subset: CD45RA+ positively selected. These receptors were obtained from a man younger than 35 in good health.

In this sample, this clone turned up a few times. A single base separates this from a much larger clone, so it may be a read error. The V and J genes are TRBV5-1 and TRBJ2-7; D remains ambiguous. Germline V gene lookup returns CDR1 SGHRS and CDR2 YFSETQ. V shed 3 bases and J shed 0 bases, with 1 base lying between them. The CDR3 has 11 amino acids. CDR3 loop: CASSYSYEQYF. The CDR3 DNA is TGCGCCAGCAGCTACTCCTACGAGCAGTACTTC.

In regard to this clone: The sample contains more than one DNA sequence encoding this CDR3. CDR3 DNA: TGTGCCAGCAGCCGGACAGGGGATTACGAGCAGTACTTC. This sequence encodes CASSRTGDYEQYF. The V gene is TRBV6-1, the J gene TRBJ2-7, with 9 positions matching TRBD1. After removal of 6 bases from V and 4 bases from J, the junction contained 4 bases not matched to a gene. The CDR3 length is 13 residues. Germline lookup yields CDR1 MNHNS and CDR2 SASEGT.

On this clone itself: Other DNA sequences of this sample code for an identical CDR3. V and J are TRBV6-4 and TRBJ1-6, with D perhaps matching TRBD1 (6 bases). Germline lookup yields CDR1 MRHNA and CDR2 SNTAGT. With 3 bases removed from V and 9 bases from J, the gap between germline ends came to 12 bases. The CDR3 is made up of 14 amino acids. The CDR3 DNA follows: TGTGCCAGCAGTGAAGGGGGGTTCGGTTCACCCCTCCACTTT. This codes for CASSEGGFGSPLHF.

The rearrangement links TRBV7-9 to TRBJ2-7, with D possibly being TRBD2 (6 bases). The CDR3 spans 15 residues. Trimming removed 4 bases from V and 3 bases from J, with 16 bases in between. Germline V CDR1 and CDR2: SEHNR, FQNEAQ (reference sequence). Written as DNA, the CDR3 is TGTGCCAGCAGCTCTACCGGGACTTCCTACTACGAGCAGTACTTC. Encoded protein: CASSSTGTSYYEQYF. Combining the CDR3 with reference TRBV7-9 and TRBJ2-7 gives the whole variable domain DTGVSQNPRHKITKRGQNVTFRCDPISEHNRLYWYRQTLGQGPEFLTYFQNEAQLEKSRLLSDRFSAERPKGSFSTLEIQRTEQGDSAMYLCASSSTGTSYYEQYFGPGTRLTVT.

The CDR3 region is CASGIDRGRKETQYF. CDR3 sequence (DNA): TGTGCCAGCGGGATAGACAGGGGAAGGAAAGAGACCCAGTACTTC. The chain carries TRBV6-1 and TRBJ2-5, with TRBD1 identical over 8 bases. Germline-derived CDR1 and CDR2 are MNHNS and SASEGT. Trimming removed 8 bases from V and 3 bases from J; junction bases left unmatched: 11. The CDR3 spans 15 residues.

As concerns this clone: This sample includes further DNA sequences coding for the same CDR3. The chain couples TRBV5-1 to TRBJ2-7; 11 bases align to TRBD1. After removal of 0 bases from V and 5 bases from J, the junction contained 4 bases not matched to a gene. Germline CDR1 reads SGHRS; CDR2 reads YFSETQ. This CDR3 region has 15 residues. The CDR3 DNA is TGCGCCAGCAGCTTGGCAGGACAGGGGGCCCACGAGCAGTACTTC. Residues: CASSLAGQGAHEQYF. The full variable domain, completed using reference TRBV5-1 and TRBJ2-7, is KAGVTQTPRYLIKTRGQQVTLSCSPISGHRSVSWYQQTPGQGLQFLFEYFSETQRNKGNFPGRFSGRQFSNSRSEMNVSTLELGDSALYLCASSLAGQGAHEQYFGPGTRLTVT.

J is TRBJ2-7 and V is TRBV5-1; possibly TRBD1 for D (6 bases). Per germline, CDR1 SGHRS and CDR2 YFSETQ. The ends were cut back, 4 bases at V and 0 bases at J, with 17 bases in the middle. This CDR3 is built from 16 residues. In nucleotides, the CDR3 is TGCGCCAGCAGCCTGGGGGCAGGGCGAAGCTCCTACGAGCAGTACTTC. This encodes CASSLGAGRSSYEQYF.

The gene calls are TRBV27 and TRBJ1-5, with 7 bases identical to TRBD1. V shed 6 bases, J shed 5 bases, and the junction held 7 bases outside the gene matches. The CDR3 spans 14 residues. The germline gives CDR1 MNHEY, CDR2 SMNVEV (reference sequence). CDR3 in DNA: TGTGCCAGCAGCCGGTCAGGGGGTTATCAGCCCCAGCATTTT. This sequence encodes CASSRSGGYQPQHF.

A remark on this clone: One junction end does not reproduce the germline sequence, and a read error may be involved. This rearrangement joins TRBV6-1 to TRBJ2-2, with a tentative D call TRBD2 (6 bases). The length of the CDR3 is 13 residues. Germline V gene sequence: CDR1 MNHNS, CDR2 SASEGT. CDR3 coding DNA: TGTGCCAGCAGTGGACGGATAGGCGGGAAGCTGTTTTTT. Its translation is CASSGRIGGKLFF.

This chain connects TRBV19 to TRBJ2-7, with D perhaps TRBD2 (5 bases). CDR1 and CDR2 from the germline V gene are LNHDA and SQIVND (reference sequence). Trimming took off 4 bases at V and 4 bases at J, with 11 bases between the two ends. The CDR3 runs 13 residues. As DNA, the CDR3 is TGTGCCAGTAGTAATACGGGAACGTACGAGCAGTACTTC. Protein product: CASSNTGTYEQYF.